The 29 T cell receptor beta chains presented below share a single source sample, sequenced in a study of blood T cells in healthy people across ages (dated by TCRdb to the mid-2010s). Receptors were amplified or captured by 5' RACE. The sequencer listed for this sample is Illumina HiSeq 2500. The second PCR ran for roughly 7 to 11 cycles and used a J-beta primer mix along with a sample-barcoded 5' primer. The raw public reads went through TCRdb reprocessing: fastp at Q25, MiXCR clone calling, in-frame beta chains kept. Each entry is one CDR3 protein sequence, shown with its most common DNA and genes. The sample contains hundreds of thousands of distinct CDR3 sequences, 40% to 60% of them found a single time. The ten largest clonotypes hold around 15% of the sample. Sample: blood. Receptor source: a man aged 25 to 45 in good health.

At least ten counts were recorded for this clonotype. The gene calls are TRBV5-1 and TRBJ2-1; 9 bases are a match to TRBD2. V dropped 1 base and J dropped 5; count of bases not matched to a gene: 4. The CDR3 runs 15 residues. Germline CDR1 and CDR2: SGHRS and YFSETQ. CDR3 residues: CASSLRLAGNNEQFF. The CDR3, as DNA: TGCGCCAGCAGCTTGCGGCTAGCGGGGAACAATGAGCAGTTCTTC.

This clonotype was seen at least ten times. The genes are TRBV12-3 or TRBV12-4 and TRBJ2-7; D may be TRBD1 (6 bases). The CDR3 is made up of 13 amino acids. Trimming stripped 4 bases from V and 4 bases from J, with 11 bases between. CDR3 coding DNA: TGTGCCAGCAGTTCAGCAGGGACATACGAGCAGTACTTC. This translates into CASSSAGTYEQYF.

The V and J genes are TRBV29-1 and TRBJ2-7; TRBD1 aligns across 11 bases. Trimming at V came to 2 bases and at J to 3 bases, leaving 3 bases not matched to a gene. Germline CDR1 SQVTM, CDR2 ANQGSEA. The CDR3 is 14 residues long. CDR3 sequence (DNA): TGCAGCGTTGAAATTGGGACAGGGGGCTACGAGCAGTACTTC. Translation gives CSVEIGTGGYEQYF.

This clonotype showed up just a few times. The chain carries TRBV7-9 and TRBJ2-1; no firm D call. Germline V CDR1 and CDR2: SEHNR, FQNEAQ (reference sequence). Trimming stripped 4 bases from V and 5 bases from J, with 9 bases between. The CDR3 consists of 13 residues. CDR3 protein: CASSSWRDNEQFF. CDR3 DNA: TGTGCCAGCAGCTCGTGGAGAGACAATGAGCAGTTCTTC.

This clonotype was recorded at least ten times. This rearrangement joins TRBV27 to TRBJ2-1; unclear D gene. The CDR3 runs to 19 residues. V lost 3 bases, J lost 0 bases, and 21 bases lay in between. Germline CDR1 reads MNHEY; CDR2 reads SMNVEV (reference sequence). CDR3 protein: CASSFSPIVASGSYNEQFF. CDR3 sequence (DNA): TGTGCCAGCAGTTTCAGCCCGATAGTGGCATCGGGCTCCTACAATGAGCAGTTCTTC.

This clonotype was counted ten times or more. This chain uses TRBV29-1 with TRBJ2-1; no clear D gene. Germline-derived CDR1 and CDR2 are SQVTM and ANQGSEA. V was cut by 4 bases and J by 2 bases, with 3 bases left in between. The CDR3 totals 11 residues. CDR3 protein: CSVVPYNEQFF. The CDR3 bases are TGCAGCGTTGTCCCCTACAATGAGCAGTTCTTC.

The V gene is TRBV20-1, the J gene TRBJ1-2; perhaps TRBD1 as D (5 bases). CDR3 length: 15 amino acids. Trimming pared 6 bases from V and 2 bases from J, leaving 19 bases between. CDR1 and CDR2 (germline): DFQATT, SNEGSKA (reference sequence). CDR3 amino acids: CSATSGRTTNYGYTF. The DNA for the CDR3 is TGCAGTGCAACCTCGGGACGGACTACCAACTATGGCTACACCTTC.

The chain is built from TRBV9 and TRBJ2-5; D remains ambiguous. Germline V gene lookup returns CDR1 SGDLS and CDR2 YYNGEE. This CDR3 comprises 14 residues. Trimming pared 3 bases from V and 5 bases from J, leaving 14 bases between. The CDR3 spells CASSATALGETQYF. Here the CDR3 DNA reads TGTGCCAGCAGCGCTACAGCGCTTGGGGAGACCCAGTACTTC.

V usage is TRBV4-3 and J usage is TRBJ2-1; D unresolved. CDR1 is LGHNA and CDR2 is YSLEER in the germline V gene. The CDR3 totals 15 residues. V dropped 1 base and J dropped 5 bases, with 12 bases sitting between them. The CDR3 DNA reads TGCGCCAGCAGCCAAGTCTTTGGTGGGAACAATGAGCAGTTCTTC. Residues: CASSQVFGGNNEQFF.

As concerns this clonotype: A junction boundary mismatches the germline segment, possibly from a read error. The chain joins TRBV18 to TRBJ2-1, with TRBD1 as a possible D gene (5 bases). This CDR3 is built from 15 residues. Germline V lookup: CDR1 KGHSH, CDR2 LQKENI. The CDR3 coding sequence is TGTACCAGCTCAAAGCAAGACAGTAAAAACAATGAGCAGTTCTTC. This gives the protein CTSSKQDSKNNEQFF. The full variable domain, its missing parts supplied by reference TRBV18 and TRBJ2-1, is NAGVMQNPRHLVRRRGQEARLRCSPMKGHSHVYWYRQLPEEGLKFMVYLQKENIIDESGMPKERFSAEFPKEGPSILRIQQVVRGDSAAYFCTSSKQDSKNNEQFFGPGTRLTVL.

The V call is TRBV6-6, the J call TRBJ2-3; maybe TRBD1 (5 bases). The CDR3 loop spans 14 amino acids. The germline gives CDR1 MNHNY, CDR2 SVGAGI (reference sequence). V lost 7 bases to trimming and J lost 2 bases, with 13 bases between them. The CDR3 loop reads CASKDTASTDTQYF. CDR3 in DNA: TGTGCCAGCAAGGACACGGCTTCCACAGATACGCAGTATTTT.

The chain is built from TRBV15 and TRBJ2-1, with unresolved D. Germline CDR1 is LNHNV and CDR2 is YYDKDF (reference sequence). V was shortened by 0 bases and J by 10 bases, with 16 bases between the two germline ends. The length of the CDR3 is 15 residues. The CDR3 DNA follows: TGTGCCACCAGCAGAGACCAGATAGGAGCCACCGAGCAGTTCTTC. The encoded protein is CATSRDQIGATEQFF.

This clonotype occurred once. The chain joins TRBV5-4 to TRBJ2-3; 7 bases map to TRBD1. The CDR3 extends over 13 amino acids. V trimming: 7 bases; J trimming: 6 bases; junction bases outside the gene matches: 8. The V gene's germline CDR1 is SGHNT and CDR2 YYREEE (reference sequence). The CDR3: CASRRRGLDTQYF. As DNA, the CDR3 is TGTGCCAGCCGGCGAAGGGGGCTTGATACGCAGTATTTT.

V usage is TRBV4-2 and J usage is TRBJ2-3; TRBD1 agrees at 7 bases. V gave up 0 bases and J gave up 3 bases; unmatched junction bases: 6. Germline V gene lookup returns CDR1 LGHNA and CDR2 YNFKEQ. The CDR3 length is 16 residues. DNA for the CDR3: TGTGCCAGCAGCCAAGATAGTAGCAGGGGGACAGATACGCAGTATTTT. Its protein product is CASSQDSSRGTDTQYF.

Concerning this clonotype itself: Mismatch with germline at one junction end may stem from a read error. The chain has TRBV4-1 and TRBJ1-4; 9 nucleotides agree with TRBD1. The CDR3 extends over 17 amino acids. Germline values: CDR1 MGHRA, CDR2 YSYEKL. The CDR3 sequence: CASIQDPNRGLGEKLFF. CDR3 coding DNA: TGCGCCAGCATCCAAGATCCCAACAGGGGGCTTGGTGAAAAACTGTTTTTT.

A few counts support this clonotype. The chain recombines TRBV7-2 with TRBJ1-6, with D uncertain. Trimming cost V 6 bases and J 9 bases, with 12 bases left between them. The CDR3 is made up of 13 amino acids. Germline CDR1 reads SGHTA; CDR2 reads FQGNSA. The CDR3 region is CASSSGVVSPLHF. For the CDR3, the DNA is TGTGCCAGCAGTTCAGGAGTGGTTTCACCCCTCCACTTT.

This chain links TRBV4-3 with TRBJ2-4; unclear D gene. The CDR3 extends over 16 amino acids. Trimming removed 0 bases at V and 4 bases at J, with 13 bases between. Germline CDR1 reads LGHNA; CDR2 reads YSLEER. The CDR3 protein is CASSQDEYSEKNIQYF. In DNA, the CDR3 is TGCGCCAGCAGCCAAGACGAATACTCTGAAAAAAACATTCAGTACTTC.

The rearrangement uses TRBV30 and TRBJ2-7; D may correspond to TRBD1 or TRBD2 (5 bases each). Germline V gene data show CDR1 as GTSNPN and CDR2 as SVGIG (reference sequence). CDR3 length: 14 amino acids. V lost 5 bases and J 3 bases, leaving 17 bases between the germline ends. The CDR3 sequence is CAWRAVGAGYEQYF. The CDR3 DNA follows: TGTGCCTGGCGCGCGGTAGGGGCGGGCTACGAGCAGTACTTC.

The chain combines TRBV4-1 with TRBJ2-5; 7 bases align to TRBD1. With 1 base clipped from V and 11 bases from J, the junction kept 13 bases outside the gene matches. Per the germline V gene, CDR1 is MGHRA and CDR2 is YSYEKL. The CDR3 length is 15 residues. The CDR3 DNA reads TGCGCCAGCAGCCAAGGTAGACAGGGTGTCGACGGGCAGTACTTC. Protein: CASSQGRQGVDGQYF.

This clonotype has just a few counts. V and J are TRBV29-1 and TRBJ2-7; 11 bases map to TRBD1. Germline V CDR1 and CDR2: SQVTM, ANQGSEA. The CDR3 spans 15 residues. V lost 0 bases to trimming and J lost 4 bases; unmatched junction nucleotides: 5. The CDR3 DNA sequence: TGCAGCGTTGAAGATCGGGGGACAGGGGGTTACGAGCAGTACTTC. Translating gives CSVEDRGTGGYEQYF.

The genes are TRBV6-1 and TRBJ2-7; TRBD2 aligns across 7 bases. Germline V CDR1 and CDR2: MNHNS, SASEGT. This CDR3 spans 13 amino acids. V shed 7 bases, J shed 5 bases, and the junction held 8 bases outside the gene matches. In DNA form, the CDR3 reads TGTGCCAGCAAACCGCGGGGGAGGAACGAGCAGTACTTC. Its translation is CASKPRGRNEQYF.

The chain carries TRBV29-1 and TRBJ2-3, with D possibly matching TRBD2 (6 bases). V lost 0 bases, J lost 4 bases, and 8 bases lay in between. The CDR3 totals 13 residues. The germline V gene has CDR1 SQVTM and CDR2 ANQGSEA. The DNA of the CDR3 is TGCAGCGTTGAAGATCGGGGGTCAGATACGCAGTATTTT. Translated, it gives CSVEDRGSDTQYF.

The chain couples TRBV28 to TRBJ1-5, with D unclear. Germline CDR1 MDHEN, CDR2 SYDVKM. The CDR3 is made up of 15 amino acids. V lost 8 bases and J lost 0, with 14 bases in between. The CDR3 sequence is CASLGDDYSNQPQHF. CDR3 nucleotide sequence: TGTGCCAGCTTGGGAGACGACTATAGCAATCAGCCCCAGCATTTT.

The chain carries TRBV7-2 and TRBJ2-7, with D perhaps given as TRBD1 or TRBD2 (5 bases each). Germline-derived CDR1 and CDR2 are SGHTA and FQGNSA. The V gene lost 5 bases and the J gene lost 5 bases, with 13 bases spanning the gap. This CDR3 has 13 residues. This chain's CDR3 is CASSPGLRNEQYF. The CDR3 DNA is TGTGCCAGCAGCCCGGGGCTAAGGAACGAGCAGTACTTC.

The rearrangement links TRBV14 to TRBJ1-1, with a weak D call TRBD1 (5 bases). This CDR3 comprises 12 residues. V was clipped by 8 bases and J by 2 bases, with 9 bases between them. Germline assignment: CDR1 SGHDN and CDR2 FVKESK. CDR3 sequence (DNA): TGTGCCAGCCAGGGTCCTAACACTGAAGCTTTCTTT. It yields the protein CASQGPNTEAFF.

About this clonotype itself: Given a much more abundant clone one base away, this may be a read error. The chain links TRBV20-1 to TRBJ2-5; D is perhaps TRBD2 (6 bases). Trimming removed 5 bases at V and 0 bases at J, with 16 bases between. Per the germline V gene, CDR1 is DFQATT and CDR2 is SNEGSKA (reference sequence). This CDR3 has 15 amino acids. The CDR3 sequence is CSAPSGTLDQETQYF. For the CDR3, the DNA is TGCAGTGCTCCTTCCGGGACTCTTGACCAAGAGACCCAGTACTTC.

The chain employs TRBV7-3 and TRBJ2-7, with D perhaps TRBD2 (6 bases). Trimming took off 5 bases at V and 0 bases at J, with 11 bases between the two ends. Germline-derived CDR1 and CDR2 are SGHTA and FQGTGA. The CDR3 has 14 residues. CDR3 loop: CASSPSVYSYEQYF. The CDR3 DNA sequence: TGTGCCAGCAGCCCTAGCGTTTACTCCTACGAGCAGTACTTC.

Only one count was recorded for this clonotype. CDR3 sequence reads: CASSQDPGFTEAFF. The CDR3 DNA follows: TGCGCCAGCAGCCAAGATCCTGGCTTCACTGAAGCTTTCTTT. The rearrangement joins TRBV4-1 to TRBJ1-1; D not resolved. This CDR3 contains 14 residues. The V gene's germline CDR1 is MGHRA and CDR2 YSYEKL. V lost 0 bases, J lost 4 bases, and 9 bases lay in between.

The table lists this clonotype with many counts. This chain joins TRBV28 and TRBJ2-1, with a weak D call TRBD2 (6 bases). Trimming left V 5 bases short and J 12 bases short, with 11 bases between. Germline-derived CDR1 and CDR2 are MDHEN and SYDVKM. CDR3 size: 11 residues. In DNA form, the CDR3 reads TGTGCCAGCAGTAGTGGGGGGTGGCAGTTCTTC. Its protein product is CASSSGGWQFF.